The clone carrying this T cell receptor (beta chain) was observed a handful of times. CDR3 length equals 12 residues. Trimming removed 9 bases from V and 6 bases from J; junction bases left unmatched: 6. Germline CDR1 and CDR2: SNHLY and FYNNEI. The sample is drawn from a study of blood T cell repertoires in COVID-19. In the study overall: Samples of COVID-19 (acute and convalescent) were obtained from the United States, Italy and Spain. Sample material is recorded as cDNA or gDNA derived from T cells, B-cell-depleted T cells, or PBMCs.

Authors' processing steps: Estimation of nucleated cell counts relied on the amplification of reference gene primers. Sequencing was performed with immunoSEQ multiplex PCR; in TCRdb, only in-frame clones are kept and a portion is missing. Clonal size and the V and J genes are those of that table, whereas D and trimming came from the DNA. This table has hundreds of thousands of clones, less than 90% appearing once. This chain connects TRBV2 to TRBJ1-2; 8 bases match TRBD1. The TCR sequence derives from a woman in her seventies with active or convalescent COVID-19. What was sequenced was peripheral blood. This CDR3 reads CARSLQGDGYTF. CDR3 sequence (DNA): TGTGCCAGGTCATTACAGGGGGATGGCTACACCTTC.